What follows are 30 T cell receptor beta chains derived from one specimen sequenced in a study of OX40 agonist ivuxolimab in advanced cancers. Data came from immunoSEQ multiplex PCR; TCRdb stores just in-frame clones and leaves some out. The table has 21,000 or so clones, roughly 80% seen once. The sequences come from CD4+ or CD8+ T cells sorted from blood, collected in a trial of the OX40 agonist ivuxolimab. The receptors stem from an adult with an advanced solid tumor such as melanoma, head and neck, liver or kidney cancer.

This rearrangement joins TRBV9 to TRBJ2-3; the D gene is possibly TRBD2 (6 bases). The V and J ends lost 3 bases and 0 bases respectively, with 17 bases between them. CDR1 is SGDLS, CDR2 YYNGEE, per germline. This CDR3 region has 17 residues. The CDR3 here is CASSGAGDSSSTDTQYF. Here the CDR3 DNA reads TGTGCCAGCAGCGGGGCCGGGGACTCCTCTAGCACAGATACGCAGTATTTT.

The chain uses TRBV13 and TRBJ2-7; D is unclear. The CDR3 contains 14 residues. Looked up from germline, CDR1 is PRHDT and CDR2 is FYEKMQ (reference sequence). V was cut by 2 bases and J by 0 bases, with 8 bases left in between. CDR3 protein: CASSLRQISYEQYF. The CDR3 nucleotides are TGTGCCAGCAGCTTAAGGCAGATCTCCTACGAGCAGTACTTC.

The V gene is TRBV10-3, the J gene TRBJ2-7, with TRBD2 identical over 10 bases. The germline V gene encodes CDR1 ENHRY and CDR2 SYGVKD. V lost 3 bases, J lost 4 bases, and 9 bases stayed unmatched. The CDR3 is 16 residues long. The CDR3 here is CAISDPPSGSTYEQYF. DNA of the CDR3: TGTGCCATCAGTGACCCCCCTAGCGGGAGTACATACGAGCAGTACTTC.

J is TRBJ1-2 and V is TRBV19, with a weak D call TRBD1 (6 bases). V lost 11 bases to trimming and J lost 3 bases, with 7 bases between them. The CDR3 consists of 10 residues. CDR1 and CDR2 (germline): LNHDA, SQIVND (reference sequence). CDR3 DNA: TGTGCCTCAGGGGACTATGGCTACACCTTC. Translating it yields CASGDYGYTF.

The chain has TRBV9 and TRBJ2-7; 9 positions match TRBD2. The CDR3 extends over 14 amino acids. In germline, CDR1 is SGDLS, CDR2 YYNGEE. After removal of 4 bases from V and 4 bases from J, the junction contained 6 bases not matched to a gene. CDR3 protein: CASSRRGRGYEQYF. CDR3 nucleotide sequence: TGTGCCAGCAGCAGACGCGGGAGGGGGTACGAGCAGTACTTC.

DNA for the CDR3: TGTGCCACCAGCAGACAGGGCCAAGCTTTCTTT. It translates to CATSRQGQAFF. The chain couples TRBV15 to TRBJ1-1, with TRBD1 as a possible D gene (5 bases). The ends were cut back, 2 bases at V and 9 bases at J, with 7 bases in the middle. CDR3 length equals 11 residues. Per germline, CDR1 LNHNV and CDR2 YYDKDF (reference sequence).

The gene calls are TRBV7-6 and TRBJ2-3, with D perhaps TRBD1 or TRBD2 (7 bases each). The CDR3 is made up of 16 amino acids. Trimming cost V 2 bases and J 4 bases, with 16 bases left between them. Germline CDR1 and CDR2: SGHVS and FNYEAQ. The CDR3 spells CASSLRWEGAADTQYF. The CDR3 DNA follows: TGTGCCAGCAGCTTACGATGGGAGGGGGCGGCAGATACGCAGTATTTT.

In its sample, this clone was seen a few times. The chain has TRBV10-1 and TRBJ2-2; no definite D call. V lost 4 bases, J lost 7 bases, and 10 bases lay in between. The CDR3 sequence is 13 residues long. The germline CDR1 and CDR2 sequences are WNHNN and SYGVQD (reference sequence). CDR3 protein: CASSGRPLGELFF. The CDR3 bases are TGCGCCAGCAGTGGAAGACCCCTCGGGGAGCTGTTTTTT.

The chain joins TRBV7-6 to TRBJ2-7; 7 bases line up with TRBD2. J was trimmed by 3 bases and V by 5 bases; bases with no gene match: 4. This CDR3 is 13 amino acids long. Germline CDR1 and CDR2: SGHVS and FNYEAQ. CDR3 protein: CASSPRGSYEQYF. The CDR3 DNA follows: TGTGCCAGCAGCCCCCGCGGGAGCTACGAGCAGTACTTC.

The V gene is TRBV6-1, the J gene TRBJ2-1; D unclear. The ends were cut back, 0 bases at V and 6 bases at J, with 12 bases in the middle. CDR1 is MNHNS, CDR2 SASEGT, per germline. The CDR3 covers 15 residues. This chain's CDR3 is CASSEARGSRNEQFF. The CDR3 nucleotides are TGTGCCAGCAGTGAAGCGCGCGGCAGCCGCAATGAGCAGTTCTTC.

CDR3 in amino acids: CAWSNEGQVDNEQFF. The CDR3 DNA reads TGTGCCTGGTCTAATGAAGGACAGGTGGACAATGAGCAGTTCTTC. The V gene is TRBV30, the J gene TRBJ2-1, with 7 bases fitting TRBD1. Germline V lookup: CDR1 GTSNPN, CDR2 SVGIG (reference sequence). Germline trimming cut 5 bases from V and 5 bases from J; bases unmatched to any gene: 12. This CDR3 spans 15 amino acids.

The CDR3 region has the DNA TGTGCCAGCAGTTTTCCCGGGACTAGCGGGAGGGTCTCCTACGAGCAGTACTTC. Encoded protein: CASSFPGTSGRVSYEQYF. The chain recombines TRBV28 with TRBJ2-7, with 16 bases lining up with TRBD2. The germline CDR1 and CDR2 sequences are MDHEN and SYDVKM. Trimming removed 3 bases from V and 0 bases from J; junction bases left unmatched: 5. CDR3 length: 18 amino acids.

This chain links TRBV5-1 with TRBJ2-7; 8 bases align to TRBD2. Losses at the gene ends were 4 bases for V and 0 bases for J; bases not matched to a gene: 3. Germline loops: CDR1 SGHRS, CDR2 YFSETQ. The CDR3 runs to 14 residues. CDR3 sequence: CASSGGTSSYEQYF. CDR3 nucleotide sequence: TGCGCCAGCAGCGGGGGGACTAGCTCCTACGAGCAGTACTTC.

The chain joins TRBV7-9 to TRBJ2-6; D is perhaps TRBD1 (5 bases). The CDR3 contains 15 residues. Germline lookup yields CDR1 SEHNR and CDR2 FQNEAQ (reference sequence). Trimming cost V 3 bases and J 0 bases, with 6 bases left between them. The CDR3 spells CASSFTGSGANVLTF. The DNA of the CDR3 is TGTGCCAGCAGCTTCACAGGCTCTGGGGCCAACGTCCTGACTTTC.

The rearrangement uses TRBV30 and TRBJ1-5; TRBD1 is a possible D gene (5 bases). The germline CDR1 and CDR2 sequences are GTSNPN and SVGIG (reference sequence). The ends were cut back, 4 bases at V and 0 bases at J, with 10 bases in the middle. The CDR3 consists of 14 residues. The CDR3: CAWNGAGSNQPQHF. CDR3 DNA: TGTGCCTGGAACGGGGCAGGTAGCAATCAGCCCCAGCATTTT.

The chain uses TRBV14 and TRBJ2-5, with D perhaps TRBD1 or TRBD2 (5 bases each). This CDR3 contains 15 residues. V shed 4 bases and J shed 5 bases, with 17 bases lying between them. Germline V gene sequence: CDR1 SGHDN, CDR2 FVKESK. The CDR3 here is CASSPRTGLWETQYF. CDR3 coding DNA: TGTGCCAGCAGCCCAAGAACAGGACTGTGGGAGACCCAGTACTTC.

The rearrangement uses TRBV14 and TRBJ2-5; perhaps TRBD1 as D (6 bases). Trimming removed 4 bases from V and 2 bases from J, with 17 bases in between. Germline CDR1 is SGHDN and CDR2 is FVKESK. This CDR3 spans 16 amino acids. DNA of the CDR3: TGTGCCAGCAGCCGAAGCAGGGGTTGGGAGCAAGAGACCCAGTACTTC. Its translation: CASSRSRGWEQETQYF.

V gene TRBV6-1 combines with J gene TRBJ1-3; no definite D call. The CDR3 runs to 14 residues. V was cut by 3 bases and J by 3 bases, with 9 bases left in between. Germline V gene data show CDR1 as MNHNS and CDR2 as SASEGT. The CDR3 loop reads CASSDWVFGNTIYF. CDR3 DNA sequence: TGTGCCAGCAGTGACTGGGTCTTTGGAAACACCATATATTTT.

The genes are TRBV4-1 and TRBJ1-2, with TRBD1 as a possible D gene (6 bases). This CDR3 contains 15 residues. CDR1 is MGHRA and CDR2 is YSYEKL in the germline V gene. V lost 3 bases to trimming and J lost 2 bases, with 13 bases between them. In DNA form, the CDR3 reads TGCGCCAGCAGCCAGCTACAGGGATCCAACTATGGCTACACCTTC. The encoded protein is CASSQLQGSNYGYTF.

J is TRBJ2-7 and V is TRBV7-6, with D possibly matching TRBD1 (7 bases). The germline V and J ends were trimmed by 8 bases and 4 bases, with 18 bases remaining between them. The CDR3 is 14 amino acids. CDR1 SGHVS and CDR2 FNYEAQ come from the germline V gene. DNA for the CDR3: TGTGCCAGCGCCAGGGGGGCTAAAGATTACGAGCAGTACTTC. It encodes CASARGAKDYEQYF.

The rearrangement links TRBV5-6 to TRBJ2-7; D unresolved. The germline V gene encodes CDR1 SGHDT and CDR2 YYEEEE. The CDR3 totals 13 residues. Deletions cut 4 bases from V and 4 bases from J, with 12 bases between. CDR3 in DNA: TGTGCCAGCAGCCATTCCCCTACATACGAGCAGTACTTC. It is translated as CASSHSPTYEQYF.

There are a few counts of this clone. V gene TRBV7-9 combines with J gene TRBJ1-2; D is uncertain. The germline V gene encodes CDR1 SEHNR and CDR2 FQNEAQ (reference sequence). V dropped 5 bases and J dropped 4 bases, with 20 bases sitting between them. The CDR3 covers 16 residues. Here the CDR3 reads CASSRGRREVSYGYTF. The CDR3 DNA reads TGTGCCAGCAGCCGAGGACGTCGGGAGGTCAGCTATGGCTACACCTTC.

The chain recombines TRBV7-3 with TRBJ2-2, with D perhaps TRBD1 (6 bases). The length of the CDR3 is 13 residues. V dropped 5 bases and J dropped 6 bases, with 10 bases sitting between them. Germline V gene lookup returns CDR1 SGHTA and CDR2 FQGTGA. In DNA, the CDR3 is TGTGCCAGCAGCCCAACAGGGTCCGGGGAGCTGTTTTTT. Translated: CASSPTGSGELFF.

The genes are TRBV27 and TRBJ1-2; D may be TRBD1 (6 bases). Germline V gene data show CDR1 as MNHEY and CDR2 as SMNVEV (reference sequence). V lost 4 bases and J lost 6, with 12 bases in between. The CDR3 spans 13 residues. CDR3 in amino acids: CASSSAGVDGYTF. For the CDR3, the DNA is TGTGCCAGCAGTTCGGCAGGGGTGGATGGCTACACCTTC.

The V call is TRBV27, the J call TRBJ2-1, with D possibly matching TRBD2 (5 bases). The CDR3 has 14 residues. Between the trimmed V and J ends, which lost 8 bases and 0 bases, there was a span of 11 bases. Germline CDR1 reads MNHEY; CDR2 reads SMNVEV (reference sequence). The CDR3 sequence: CASGYGSSYNEQFF. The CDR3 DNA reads TGTGCCAGCGGTTATGGGAGCTCCTACAATGAGCAGTTCTTC.

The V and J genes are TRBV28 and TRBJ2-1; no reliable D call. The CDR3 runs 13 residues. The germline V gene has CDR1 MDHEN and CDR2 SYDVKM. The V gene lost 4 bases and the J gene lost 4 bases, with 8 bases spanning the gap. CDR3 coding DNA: TGTGCCAGCAGTTCCCGGCGGTACAATGAGCAGTTCTTC. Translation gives CASSSRRYNEQFF.

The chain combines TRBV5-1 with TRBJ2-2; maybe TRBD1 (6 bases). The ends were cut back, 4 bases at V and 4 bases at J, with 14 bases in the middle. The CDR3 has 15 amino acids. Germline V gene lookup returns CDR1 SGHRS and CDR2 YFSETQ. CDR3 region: CASSPVDRSTGELFF. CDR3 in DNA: TGCGCCAGCAGCCCTGTGGACAGATCCACCGGGGAGCTGTTTTTT.

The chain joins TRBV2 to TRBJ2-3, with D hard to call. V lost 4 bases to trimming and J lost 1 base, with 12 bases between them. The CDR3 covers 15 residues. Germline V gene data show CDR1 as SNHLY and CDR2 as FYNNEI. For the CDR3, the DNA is TGTGCCAGCAGTGGCCCCCGTAGAGGCACAGATACGCAGTATTTT. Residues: CASSGPRRGTDTQYF.

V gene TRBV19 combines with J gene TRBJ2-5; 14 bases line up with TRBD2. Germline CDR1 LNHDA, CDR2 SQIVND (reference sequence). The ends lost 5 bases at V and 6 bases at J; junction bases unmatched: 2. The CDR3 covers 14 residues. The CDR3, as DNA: TGTGCCAGTAGTTGGACTAGCGGGAGGAAGACCCAGTACTTC. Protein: CASSWTSGRKTQYF.

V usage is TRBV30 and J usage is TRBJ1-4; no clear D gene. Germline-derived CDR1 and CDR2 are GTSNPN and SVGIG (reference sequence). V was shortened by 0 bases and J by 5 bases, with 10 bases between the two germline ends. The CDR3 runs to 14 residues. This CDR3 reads CAWSVGVTNEKLFF. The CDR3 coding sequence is TGTGCCTGGAGTGTAGGAGTGACCAATGAAAAACTGTTTTTT.